The rows below give T cell receptor beta chains drawn from one sample of a study of immune characterization of retroperitoneal liposarcoma. One entry per CDR3 protein, called by TCRdb with MiXCR from the PCR reads. Counted here are some 7,000 distinct CDR3 sequences, over 40% occurring once; the ten biggest clones make up 10%. The material sequenced was tumor tissue. The receptors here all came from a male donor with retroperitoneal liposarcoma. The CDR3 runs from the conserved cysteine through the conserved F or W. The D gene is left open where the match is weak. Size values are once, few and many counts, or a class for expanded clones, and some rows have none.

>TRBV6-1|NA|TRBJ1-1|NA
TGTGCCAGCCGAAAAATGGGCCAAACCGGGGCTTTCTTT
CASRKMGQTGAFF
>TRBV7-6|large|TRBJ2-3|NA
TGTGCCAGCAGCCACAGCGGACGGGACGGAACGCAGTATTTT
CASSHSGRDGTQYF
>TRBV6-1|NA|TRBJ2-1|NA
TGTGCCAGCAGTTCCCGTTTGAGGGAGCCCCCTCCCGAGCAGTTCTTC
CASSSRLREPPPEQFF
>TRBV7-2|few|TRBJ2-7|NA
TGTGCCAGCAGCTTAGATGGAGGCACTTTCAATGAGCAGTACTTC
CASSLDGGTFNEQYF
>TRBV6-5|NA|TRBJ2-1|TRBD1
TGTGCCAGCAGAAACAGGGGGCGGTCGGGCGGATCTTCCTACAATGAGCAGTTCTTC
CASRNRGRSGGSSYNEQFF
>TRBV11-3|NA|TRBJ2-1|NA
TGTGCCGTCGAGGATTCAGGCAATGAGCAGTTCTTC
CAVEDSGNEQFF
>TRBV6-1|medium-sized|TRBJ2-1|TRBD1
TGTGCCAGTCAGACAGGGGGCGCCTACAATGAGCAGTTCTTC
CASQTGGAYNEQFF
>TRBV7-2|NA|TRBJ2-1|NA
TGTGCCAGCAGCGGAGGGCCCAGGTACAATGAGCAGTTCTTC
CASSGGPRYNEQFF
>TRBV6-1|few|TRBJ2-7|NA
TGTGCCAGCAGTGAGACAGGCCACTCCTACGAGCAGTACTTC
CASSETGHSYEQYF
>TRBV6-1|many|TRBJ2-7|TRBD2
TGTGCCAGCAGTGAAGCTGGGGGGGTGGTGGCGGGAGGTACTTGGAGTGAGCAGTACTTC
CASSEAGGVVAGGTWSEQYF
>TRBV7-6|few|TRBJ2-1|TRBD2
TGTGCCAGCAGCCCAACCTTAGTAGCGGGACTCTCGCAGTTCTTC
CASSPTLVAGLSQFF
>TRBV11-2|NA|TRBJ2-7|NA
TGTGCCAGCAGCTTAGAGATGGCCAACGAGCAGTACTTC
CASSLEMANEQYF
>TRBV7-3|few|TRBJ2-3|TRBD1
TGTGCCAGCAGCATATACCGGGACAGATCAGATACGCAGTATTTT
CASSIYRDRSDTQYF
>TRBV6-1|few|TRBJ2-3|TRBD1
TGTGCCAGCAGTGAAGATGAGACAGGGGTTACCTGGACTAGCACAGATACGCAGTATTTT
CASSEDETGVTWTSTDTQYF
>TRBV11-3|NA|TRBJ2-7|NA
TGTGCCAGCAGCTTAGATCAAACAGTCCACGAGCAGTACTTC
CASSLDQTVHEQYF
>TRBV6-1|large|TRBJ2-7|TRBD2
TGTGCCAGCAGTATCGGGACTAGCGGGAGCCGGGCCTACGAGCAGTACTTC
CASSIGTSGSRAYEQYF
>TRBV27|NA|TRBJ2-2|TRBD2
TGTGCCAGCAGCCTAGCGGGAGGAACCGGGGAGCTGTTTTTT
CASSLAGGTGELFF
>TRBV6-1|NA|TRBJ2-1|NA
TGTGCCAGCAGTGACCCGTCAACCCGAAACTCCTACAATGAGCAGTTCTTC
CASSDPSTRNSYNEQFF
>TRBV6-1|NA|TRBJ2-1|TRBD2
TGTGCCAGCAGTCCTTATAGCGGGAGCGGGAACAATGAGCAGTTCTTC
CASSPYSGSGNNEQFF
>TRBV7-8|NA|TRBJ2-7|TRBD2
TGTGCCAGCAGCCTTTATGGGCGGGAGGGCCTCGGGAACGAGCAGTACTTC
CASSLYGREGLGNEQYF
>TRBV6-1|medium-sized|TRBJ2-1|TRBD2
TGTGCCAGCAGTTTGGTAACGGGGGGTTACGAGCAGTTCTTC
CASSLVTGGYEQFF
>TRBV7-2|many|TRBJ2-1|TRBD2
TGTGCCAGCAGCCTGGGACTAGCGGGGATCGAGCAGTTCTTC
CASSLGLAGIEQFF